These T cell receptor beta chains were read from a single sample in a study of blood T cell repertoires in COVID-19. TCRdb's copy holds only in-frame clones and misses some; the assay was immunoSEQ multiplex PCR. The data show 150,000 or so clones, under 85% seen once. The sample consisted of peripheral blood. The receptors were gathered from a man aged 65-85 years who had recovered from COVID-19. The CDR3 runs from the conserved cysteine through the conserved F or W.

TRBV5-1,CASTSRELDTGELFF
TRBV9,CASSVGMGSGQPQHF
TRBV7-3,CASSFFRGSTSGRGSSYNEQFF
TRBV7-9,CASSRGQQETQYF
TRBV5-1,CASSLEGAGATEKLFF
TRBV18,CASSPYAGERTEAFF
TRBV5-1,CASSPEVGGGVAKNIQYF
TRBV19,CASSRRSFTDTQYF
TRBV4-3,CASSHQGENTEAFF
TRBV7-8,CASSRGTGKNEQYF
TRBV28,CASSSSETELNTGELFF
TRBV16,CASSQSSGKETQYF
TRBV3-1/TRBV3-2,CASSQRPNTEAFF